The present T cell receptor (beta chain) was sequenced within a study of post-analysis software for immune sequencing data. The wider study: As for disease course, relapsing-remitting, secondary progressive and progressive-relapsing multiple sclerosis were all included.

Germline CDR1 is MDHEN and CDR2 is SYDVKM. V lost 3 bases to trimming and J lost 5 bases; unmatched junction nucleotides: 7. There are 15 residues in the CDR3. Study-wide results and caveats: With TRBV5-6, TRBV5-1 and TRBV20-1 included, about five TRBV segments were more frequent in patients than in controls.

A few counts support this clonotype. Its matching antigen is unknown. Unique molecular identifiers had been added to the TCR beta cDNA libraries. MiXCR was run by TCRdb on the PCR reads, yielding one entry per CDR3 protein. The sample has some 240,000 distinct CDR3 sequences; 30% to 45% are singletons. The chain has TRBV28 and TRBJ2-3; 8 nucleotides agree with TRBD2. This TCR was sampled from a girl aged 10 to 17 with multiple sclerosis. The sequenced sample consisted of blood. The CDR3 protein is CASSFQAGVVDTQYF. CDR3 bases: TGTGCCAGCAGTTTTCAAGCGGGAGTGGTAGATACGCAGTATTTT.